This T cell receptor (beta chain) was captured in a study of PD-L1 blockade in urothelial cancer. Study as a whole: About nine tenths of the roughly 30 patients comprised males who had bladder-origin urothelial cancer. Blood was tested 3 weeks (second dose) and 6 weeks into treatment. Blood yielded a median of around 150,000 T cells per sample.

The protocol was immunoSEQ multiplex PCR, while the TCRdb copy is restricted to in-frame clones and leaves out a portion. The data contain around 53,000 clones, 84% of them singletons. Per the germline V gene, CDR1 is GTSNPN and CDR2 is SVGIG (reference sequence). V dropped 0 bases and J dropped 2; count of bases not matched to a gene: 6. The CDR3 sequence is 15 residues long. This clonotype was sampled from a man aged 40-55 years with urothelial cancer. This sequence joins TRBV30 and TRBJ1-1, with TRBD1 matching over 7 bases. Sequenced material: PBMCs, taken around atezolizumab (anti-PD-L1) treatment. CDR3 nucleotides: TGTGCCTGGAGTGTACCCCAGGGGGGAAACACTGAAGCTTTCTTT. Its protein is CAWSVPQGGNTEAFF.